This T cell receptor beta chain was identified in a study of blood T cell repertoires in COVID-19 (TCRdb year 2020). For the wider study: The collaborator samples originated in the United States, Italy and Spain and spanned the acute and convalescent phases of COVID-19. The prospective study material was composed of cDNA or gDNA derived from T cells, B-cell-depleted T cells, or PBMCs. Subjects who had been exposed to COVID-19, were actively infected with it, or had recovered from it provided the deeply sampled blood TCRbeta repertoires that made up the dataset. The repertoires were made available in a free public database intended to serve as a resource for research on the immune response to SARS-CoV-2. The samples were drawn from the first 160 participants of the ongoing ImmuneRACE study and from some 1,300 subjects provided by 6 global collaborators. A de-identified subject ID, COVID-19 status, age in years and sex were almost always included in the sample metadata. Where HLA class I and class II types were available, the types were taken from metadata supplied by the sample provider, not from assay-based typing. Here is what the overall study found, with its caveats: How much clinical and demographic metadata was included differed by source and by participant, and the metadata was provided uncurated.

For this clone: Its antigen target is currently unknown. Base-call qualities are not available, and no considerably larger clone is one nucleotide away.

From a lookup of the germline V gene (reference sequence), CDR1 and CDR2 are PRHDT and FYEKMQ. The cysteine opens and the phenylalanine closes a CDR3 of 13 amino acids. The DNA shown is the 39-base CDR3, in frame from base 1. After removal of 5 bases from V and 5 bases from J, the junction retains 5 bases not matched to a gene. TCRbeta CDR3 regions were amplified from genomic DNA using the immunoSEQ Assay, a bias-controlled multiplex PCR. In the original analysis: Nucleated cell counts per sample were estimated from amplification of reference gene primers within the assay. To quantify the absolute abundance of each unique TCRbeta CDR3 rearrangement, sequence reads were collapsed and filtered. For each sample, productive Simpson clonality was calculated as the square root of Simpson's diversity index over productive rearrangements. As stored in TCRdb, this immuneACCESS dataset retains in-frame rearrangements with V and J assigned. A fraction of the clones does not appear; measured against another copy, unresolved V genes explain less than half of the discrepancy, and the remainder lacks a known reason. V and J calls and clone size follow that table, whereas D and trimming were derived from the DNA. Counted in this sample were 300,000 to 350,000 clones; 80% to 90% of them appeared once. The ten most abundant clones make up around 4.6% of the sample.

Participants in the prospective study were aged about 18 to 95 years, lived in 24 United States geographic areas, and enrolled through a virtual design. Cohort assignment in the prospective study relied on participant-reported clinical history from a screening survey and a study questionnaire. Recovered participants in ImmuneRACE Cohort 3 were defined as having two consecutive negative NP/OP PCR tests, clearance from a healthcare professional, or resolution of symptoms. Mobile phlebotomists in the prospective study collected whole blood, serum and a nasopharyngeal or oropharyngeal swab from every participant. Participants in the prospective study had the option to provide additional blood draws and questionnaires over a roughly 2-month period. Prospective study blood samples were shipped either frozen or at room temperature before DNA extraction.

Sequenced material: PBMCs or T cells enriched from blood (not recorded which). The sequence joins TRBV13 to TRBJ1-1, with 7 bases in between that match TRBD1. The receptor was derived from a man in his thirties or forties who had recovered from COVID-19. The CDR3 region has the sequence CASSETGYTEAFF. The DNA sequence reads TGTGCCAGCAGCGAGACAGGGTATACTGAAGCTTTCTTT.